This T cell receptor (beta chain) was sequenced in a study of metastatic and nonmetastatic thyroid tumors. Across the study: Across blood and tumor or nodule tissue, repertoires from malignant and benign thyroid patients were compared with one another.

A word on this clone: The CDR3 does not close with the conserved phenylalanine or tryptophan, likely indicating a read error.

Trimming shortened V by 10 bases and J by 6 bases, and 11 bases separated the two germline ends. The CDR3 loop spans 11 amino acids. Patients were all untreated before their thyroid surgery. TCRdb redid the clone calls on the PCR reads using MiXCR. The sample contains roughly 30,000 clones, approximately 31% of which appear only once. What was sequenced was blood. The chain combines TRBV12-3 or TRBV12-4 with TRBJ2-3; D tentatively fits TRBD1 or TRBD2 (5 bases each). This clonotype originated in a female donor with papillary thyroid cancer or a benign thyroid nodule (not recorded which). Some clones in this sample may be carry-over from other donors' samples. CDR3: CAIQRGDTQYL. Written as DNA, the CDR3 is TGTGCCATCCAGAGGGGTGATACGCAGTATTTG.